This T cell receptor (beta chain) derives from a study of T cell responses to AZD1222 COVID-19 vaccine. As for this clone: The antigen is unknown.

Whole-study results and caveats: Reports say nearly half of spike-specific TCRs go after unmutated variant regions. The breadth and depth of Spike-specific TCRs increased once two AZD1222 doses had been given. At baseline, just five to seven AZD1222 recipients tested seropositive. The span of vaccine-associated CD4 TCRs extended across spike, with dominance at 160-218 and 743-854.

Germline V gene lookup returns CDR1 MGHDK and CDR2 SYGVNS. Between the trimmed V and J ends, which lost 2 bases and 0 bases, there was a span of 7 bases. There are 14 residues in the CDR3. Clones were read by immunoSEQ multiplex PCR, and TCRdb kept only the in-frame ones, dropping some. The data hold some 89,000 clones, with 70% to 90% observed a single time. This TCR was recovered from an adult in good health. The chain links TRBV25-1 to TRBJ1-1; D not certain. Sequences were derived from peripheral blood, sampled on day 0 of MenACWY control vaccination. CDR3 amino acids: CASSEGRMNTEAFF. DNA of the CDR3: TGTGCCAGCAGTGAAGGGCGGATGAACACTGAAGCTTTCTTT.